These 24 T cell receptor beta chains came from one sample sequenced in a study of blood T cell repertoires in COVID-19. Method: immunoSEQ multiplex PCR; TCRdb's copy keeps in-frame clones and lacks some. Counted here are over 90,000 clones, roughly 80% occurring once; the ten biggest clones make up around 27%. The specimen was peripheral blood. These receptors were taken from a man aged 80 or over with active or convalescent COVID-19.

This chain joins TRBV5-1 and TRBJ1-2, with TRBD1 matching 11 bases. Germline CDR1 is SGHRS and CDR2 is YFSETQ. This CDR3 is 15 amino acids long. Trimming at V came to 3 bases and at J to 6 bases, leaving 7 bases not matched to a gene. CDR3 bases: TGCGCCAGCAGCTCGGCGGGACAGGGGGTTCATGGCTACACCTTC. The encoded protein is CASSSAGQGVHGYTF.

The chain carries TRBV28 and TRBJ1-4; no firm D call. CDR1 is MDHEN and CDR2 is SYDVKM in the germline V gene. Trimming took off 6 bases at V and 0 bases at J, with 17 bases between the two ends. This CDR3 comprises 17 residues. CDR3 amino acids: CASRAGPQRATNEKLFF. CDR3 nucleotide sequence: TGTGCCAGCAGGGCCGGGCCCCAGAGGGCAACTAATGAAAAACTGTTTTTT.

The count of this clone is one. V is TRBV5-1 and J is TRBJ2-2; D not resolved. V was clipped by 2 bases and J by 1 base, with 6 bases between them. The germline CDR1 and CDR2 sequences are SGHRS and YFSETQ. The CDR3 spans 14 residues. The CDR3 coding sequence is TGCGCCAGCAGCTTTTCAGGGAACACCGGGGAGCTGTTTTTT. It yields the protein CASSFSGNTGELFF.

J is TRBJ2-1 and V is TRBV5-1; 7 bases map to TRBD1. The CDR3 runs to 14 residues. The V gene end was trimmed by 4 bases and the J gene end by 8 bases; junction bases not matched to a gene: 9. Looked up from germline, CDR1 is SGHRS and CDR2 is YFSETQ. In nucleotides, the CDR3 is TGCGCCAGCAGCGAAGGACAGGTCTGGCATGAGCAGTTCTTC. Translating gives CASSEGQVWHEQFF.

The V and J genes are TRBV5-5 and TRBJ1-5; D perhaps matches TRBD1 (5 bases). The CDR3 runs to 13 residues. Trimming stripped 5 bases from V and 11 bases from J, with 17 bases between. Germline loops: CDR1 SGHKS, CDR2 YYEKEE (reference sequence). CDR3 protein: CASSDSGELAQHF. The DNA of the CDR3 is TGTGCCAGCAGTGACTCGGGGGAGTTAGCCCAGCATTTT.

The rearrangement links TRBV9 to TRBJ2-2; 7 positions match TRBD1. CDR3 size: 15 residues. Looked up from germline, CDR1 is SGDLS and CDR2 is YYNGEE. J was trimmed by 4 bases and V by 3 bases; bases with no gene match: 6. The CDR3 coding sequence is TGTGCCAGCAGCGAACAGGGGTCGGGCACCGGGGAGCTGTTTTTT. Translating gives CASSEQGSGTGELFF.

The genes are TRBV27 and TRBJ1-2, with 8 bases that match TRBD1. The CDR3 consists of 13 residues. The trim removed 6 bases at V and 3 bases at J, leaving 3 bases unmatched. Germline values: CDR1 MNHEY, CDR2 SMNVEV (reference sequence). In DNA, the CDR3 is TGTGCCAGCAGGACGACAGGGGACTATGGCTACACCTTC. Translated: CASRTTGDYGYTF.

The chain joins TRBV12-3 or TRBV12-4 to TRBJ1-1; D perhaps matches TRBD1 (5 bases). This CDR3 comprises 11 residues. Trimming left V 3 bases short and J 11 bases short, with 10 bases between. The chain's CDR3 is CASSFGRGAFF. The CDR3 region has the DNA TGTGCCAGCAGTTTCGGGAGGGGTGCTTTCTTT.

The V gene is TRBV29-1, the J gene TRBJ2-7, with D tentatively TRBD1 (7 bases). CDR1 SQVTM and CDR2 ANQGSEA come from the germline V gene. The V end lost 6 bases, the J end lost 3 bases, and 15 bases lay between the germline ends. This CDR3 comprises 13 residues. CDR3 bases: TGCAGCGTAACCCAGGGGGGTGGCTACGAGCAGTACTTC. Its protein product is CSVTQGGGYEQYF.

The J gene is TRBJ1-2, the V gene TRBV4-3; possible D gene TRBD1, 5 bases. Germline V lookup: CDR1 LGHNA, CDR2 YSLEER. Trimming took 2 bases from V and 6 from J, leaving 16 bases between them. The CDR3 has 15 amino acids. For the CDR3, the DNA is TGCGCCAGCAGCCAAAGATTTCGGGGGAAGAATGGCTACACCTTC. Translating gives CASSQRFRGKNGYTF.

For this clone: This specimen includes other DNA sequences encoding the same CDR3. The V call is TRBV25-1, the J call TRBJ1-2; D might be TRBD1 (6 bases). The CDR3 extends over 13 amino acids. Germline lookup yields CDR1 MGHDK and CDR2 SYGVNS. The V and J ends lost 2 bases and 5 bases respectively, with 9 bases between them. CDR3 region: CASSEGQRYGYTF. In nucleotides, the CDR3 is TGTGCCAGCAGTGAAGGACAGAGATATGGCTACACCTTC.

This clone was recorded once. The chain couples TRBV10-3 to TRBJ2-1; 8 bases line up with TRBD1. Germline V gives CDR1 ENHRY, CDR2 SYGVKD. V trimming: 10 bases; J trimming: 3 bases; junction bases outside the gene matches: 11. The CDR3 spans 15 residues. The CDR3 region has the DNA TGTGCCAACGCCAAGACAGGGGACAACTACAATGAGCAGTTCTTC. Amino acid sequence: CANAKTGDNYNEQFF.

The CDR3 nucleotides are TGTGCCAGCAGGTACAGGGCACTCCGTAGCAATCAGCCCCAGCATTTT. Protein sequence: CASRYRALRSNQPQHF. The chain uses TRBV2 and TRBJ1-5, with a possible D match to TRBD1 (6 bases). This CDR3 has 16 amino acids. Trimming cost V 6 bases and J 0 bases, with 15 bases left between them. Germline V gene data show CDR1 as SNHLY and CDR2 as FYNNEI.

This chain uses TRBV11-2 with TRBJ2-2, with D possibly being TRBD2 (7 bases). The CDR3 sequence is 16 residues long. Germline loops: CDR1 SGHAT, CDR2 FQNNGV. Trimming stripped 1 base from V and 6 bases from J, with 15 bases between. The CDR3 nucleotides are TGTGCCAGCAGCTTAGTGTGGGGGGGCCCCCCCGGGGAGCTGTTTTTT. It specifies CASSLVWGGPPGELFF.

The chain carries TRBV7-9 and TRBJ1-1; 10 bases match TRBD1. The CDR3 runs 14 residues. With 6 bases clipped from V and 0 bases from J, the junction kept 1 base outside the gene matches. Germline CDR1 and CDR2: SEHNR and FQNEAQ (reference sequence). The CDR3 bases are TGTGCCAGCAGGGGGACAGGGGTGAACACTGAAGCTTTCTTT. Its translation: CASRGTGVNTEAFF.

The chain uses TRBV29-1 and TRBJ2-3; the D gene is possibly TRBD2 (5 bases). Trimming shortened V by 1 base and J by 4 bases, and 15 bases separated the two germline ends. The germline V gene has CDR1 SQVTM and CDR2 ANQGSEA. The CDR3 extends over 15 amino acids. CDR3 in DNA: TGCAGCGTTGAAGGCGCGGGTTGGGTGCCAGATACGCAGTATTTT. Residues: CSVEGAGWVPDTQYF.

The chain has TRBV15 and TRBJ1-2; 7 nucleotides match TRBD1. The V gene end was trimmed by 3 bases and the J gene end by 5 bases; junction bases not matched to a gene: 9. CDR1 is LNHNV and CDR2 is YYDKDF in the germline V gene (reference sequence). This CDR3 is built from 15 residues. CDR3 loop: CATSRVRGPQYGYTF. The DNA of the CDR3 is TGTGCCACCAGCAGGGTAAGGGGGCCTCAATATGGCTACACCTTC.

The chain recombines TRBV5-4 with TRBJ1-1, with no clear D. Trimming took off 4 bases at V and 2 bases at J, with 12 bases between the two ends. In germline, CDR1 is SGHNT, CDR2 YYREEE (reference sequence). The CDR3 is 14 residues long. CDR3 sequence: CASSVGRGNTEAFF. The CDR3, as DNA: TGTGCCAGCAGCGTAGGACGGGGAAACACTGAAGCTTTCTTT.

V gene TRBV18 combines with J gene TRBJ2-7; 12 nucleotides align to TRBD2. V trimming: 6 bases; J trimming: 6 bases; junction bases outside the gene matches: 12. Germline CDR1 is KGHSH and CDR2 is LQKENI. This CDR3 spans 16 amino acids. Here the CDR3 reads CASSSIASGGEGEQYF. The CDR3, as DNA: TGTGCCAGCTCCTCCATCGCTAGCGGGGGGGAAGGCGAGCAGTACTTC.

The chain joins TRBV5-1 to TRBJ2-1, with 11 bases identical to TRBD1. Looked up from germline, CDR1 is SGHRS and CDR2 is YFSETQ. This CDR3 region has 15 residues. The junction had 3 bases not matched to a gene; V was cut back by 4 bases and J by 3 bases. CDR3 nucleotide sequence: TGCGCCAGCAGCAACGGGACAGGGGGCTACAATGAGCAGTTCTTC. Protein: CASSNGTGGYNEQFF.

The gene calls are TRBV27 and TRBJ2-7; 9 bases agree with TRBD1. The germline gives CDR1 MNHEY, CDR2 SMNVEV (reference sequence). CDR3 length: 18 residues. With 8 bases clipped from V and 3 bases from J, the junction kept 20 bases outside the gene matches. In DNA form, the CDR3 reads TGTGCCAGCCGGGACTACCGGGACAGGGATAATATGGTCTACGAGCAGTACTTC. Protein: CASRDYRDRDNMVYEQYF.

The chain links TRBV5-6 to TRBJ2-1; the match to TRBD1 covers 8 bases. This CDR3 spans 15 amino acids. The V and J ends lost 3 bases and 8 bases, in that order; junction bases with no gene match: 10. CDR1 is SGHDT and CDR2 is YYEEEE in the germline V gene. CDR3 bases: TGTGCCAGCAGCTCTCCGGGACAGGCTCGCGATGAGCAGTTCTTC. Its translation is CASSSPGQARDEQFF.

V and J are TRBV3-1 (or the pseudogene TRBV3-2) and TRBJ1-4; D is perhaps TRBD1 (5 bases). Looked up from germline, CDR1 is LGHDT and CDR2 is YNNKEL (reference sequence). V was trimmed by 3 bases and J by 7 bases, leaving 27 bases between them. The CDR3 has 19 amino acids. As DNA, the CDR3 is TGTGCCAGCAGCCATGGTGGGGCCGGTTTGGTAGTCCGCGCTGAAAAACTGTTTTTT. As protein: CASSHGGAGLVVRAEKLFF.

The chain employs TRBV6-4 and TRBJ1-2, with D perhaps TRBD1 (6 bases). The CDR3 is 14 residues long. The ends were cut back, 0 bases at V and 5 bases at J, with 10 bases in the middle. From germline, CDR1 is MRHNA and CDR2 SNTAGT. In nucleotides, the CDR3 is TGTGCCAGCAGTGACTCGCTCAGGGGATATGGCTACACCTTC. Its protein is CASSDSLRGYGYTF.